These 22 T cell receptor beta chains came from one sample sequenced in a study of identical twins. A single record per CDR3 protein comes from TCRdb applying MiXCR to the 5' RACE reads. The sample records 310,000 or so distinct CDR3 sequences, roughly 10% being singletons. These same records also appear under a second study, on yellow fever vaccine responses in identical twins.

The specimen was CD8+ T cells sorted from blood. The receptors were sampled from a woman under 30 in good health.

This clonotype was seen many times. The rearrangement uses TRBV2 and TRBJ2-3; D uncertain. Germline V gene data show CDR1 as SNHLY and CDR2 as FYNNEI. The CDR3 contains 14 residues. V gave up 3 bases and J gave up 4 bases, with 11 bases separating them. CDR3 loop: CASSDSHSSDTQYF. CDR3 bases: TGTGCCAGCAGTGATAGCCATTCGTCAGATACGCAGTATTTT.

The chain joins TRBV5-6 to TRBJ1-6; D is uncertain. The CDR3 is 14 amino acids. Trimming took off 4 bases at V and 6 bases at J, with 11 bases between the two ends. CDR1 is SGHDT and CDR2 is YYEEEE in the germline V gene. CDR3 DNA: TGTGCCAGCAGCCCGCCAGGAGTTAATTCACCCCTCCACTTT. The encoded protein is CASSPPGVNSPLHF.

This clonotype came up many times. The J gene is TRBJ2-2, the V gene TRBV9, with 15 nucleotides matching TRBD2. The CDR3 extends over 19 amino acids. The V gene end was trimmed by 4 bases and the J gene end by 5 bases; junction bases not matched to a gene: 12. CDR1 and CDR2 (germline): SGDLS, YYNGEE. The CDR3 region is CASSPRTSGGAWVTGELFF. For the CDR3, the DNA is TGTGCCAGCAGCCCCCGGACTAGCGGGGGGGCATGGGTAACCGGGGAGCTGTTTTTT.

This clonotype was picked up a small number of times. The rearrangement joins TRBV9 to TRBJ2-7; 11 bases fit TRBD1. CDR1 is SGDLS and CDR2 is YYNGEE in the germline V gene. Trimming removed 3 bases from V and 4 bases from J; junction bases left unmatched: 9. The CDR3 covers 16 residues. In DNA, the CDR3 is TGTGCCAGCAGCGCCTGGGACAGGGGGTTCGGTTACGAGCAGTACTTC. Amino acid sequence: CASSAWDRGFGYEQYF.

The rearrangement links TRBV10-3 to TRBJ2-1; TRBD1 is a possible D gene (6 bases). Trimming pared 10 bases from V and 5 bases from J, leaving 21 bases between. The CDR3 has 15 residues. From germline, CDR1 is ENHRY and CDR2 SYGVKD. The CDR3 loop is CASDSGHSINNEQFF. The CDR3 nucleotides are TGTGCCAGCGATTCGGGACACTCAATTAACAATGAGCAGTTCTTC.

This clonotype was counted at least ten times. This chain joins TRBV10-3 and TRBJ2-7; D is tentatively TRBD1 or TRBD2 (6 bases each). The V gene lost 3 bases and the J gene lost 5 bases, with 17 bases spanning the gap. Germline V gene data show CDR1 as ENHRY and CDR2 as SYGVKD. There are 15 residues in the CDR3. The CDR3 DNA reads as TGTGCCATCAGTGAAGGTCAGGGTCGGGGGCACGAGCAGTACTTC. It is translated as CAISEGQGRGHEQYF.

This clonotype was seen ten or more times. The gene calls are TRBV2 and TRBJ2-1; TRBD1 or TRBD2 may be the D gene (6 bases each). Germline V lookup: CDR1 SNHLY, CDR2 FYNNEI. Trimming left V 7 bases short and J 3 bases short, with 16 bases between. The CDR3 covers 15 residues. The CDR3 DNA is TGTGCCAGCAAGGGGGGTGAGGATTACTACAATGAGCAGTTCTTC. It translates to CASKGGEDYYNEQFF.

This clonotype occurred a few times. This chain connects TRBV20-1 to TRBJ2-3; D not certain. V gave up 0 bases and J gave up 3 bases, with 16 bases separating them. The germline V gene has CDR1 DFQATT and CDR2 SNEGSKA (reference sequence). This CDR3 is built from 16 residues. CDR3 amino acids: CSARDFYTHGTDTQYF. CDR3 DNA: TGCAGTGCTAGAGATTTCTACACCCATGGGACAGATACGCAGTATTTT.

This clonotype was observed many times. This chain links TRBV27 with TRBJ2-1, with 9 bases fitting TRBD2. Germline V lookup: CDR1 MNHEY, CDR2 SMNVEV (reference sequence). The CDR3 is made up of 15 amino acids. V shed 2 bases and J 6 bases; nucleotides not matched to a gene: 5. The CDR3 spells CASSLAGGPSNEQFF. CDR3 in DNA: TGTGCCAGCAGTTTAGCGGGGGGGCCCTCCAATGAGCAGTTCTTC.

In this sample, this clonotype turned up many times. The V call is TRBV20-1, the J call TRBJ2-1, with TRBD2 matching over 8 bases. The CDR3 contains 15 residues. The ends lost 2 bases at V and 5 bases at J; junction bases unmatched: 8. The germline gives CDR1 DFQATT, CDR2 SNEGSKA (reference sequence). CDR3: CSARMREEDHNEQFF. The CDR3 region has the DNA TGCAGTGCTAGAATGCGGGAGGAGGACCACAATGAGCAGTTCTTC.

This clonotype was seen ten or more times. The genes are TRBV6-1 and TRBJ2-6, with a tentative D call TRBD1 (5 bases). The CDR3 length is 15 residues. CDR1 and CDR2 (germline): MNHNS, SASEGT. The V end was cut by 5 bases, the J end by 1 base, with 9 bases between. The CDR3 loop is CASSQTGSGANVLTF. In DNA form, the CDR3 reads TGTGCCAGCAGTCAAACAGGTTCTGGGGCCAACGTCCTGACTTTC.

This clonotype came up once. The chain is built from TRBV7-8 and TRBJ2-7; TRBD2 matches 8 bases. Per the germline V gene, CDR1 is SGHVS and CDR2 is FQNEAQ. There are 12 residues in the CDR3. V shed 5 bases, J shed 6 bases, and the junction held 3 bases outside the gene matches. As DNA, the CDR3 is TGTGCCAGCAGCCGGGAGGGCCGCGAGCAGTACTTC. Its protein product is CASSREGREQYF.

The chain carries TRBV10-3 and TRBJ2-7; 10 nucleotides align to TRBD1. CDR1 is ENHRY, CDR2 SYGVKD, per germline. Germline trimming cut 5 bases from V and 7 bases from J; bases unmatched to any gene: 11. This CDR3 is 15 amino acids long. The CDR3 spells CAISNGQGGFTEQYF. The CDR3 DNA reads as TGTGCCATCAGTAATGGACAGGGGGGTTTTACGGAGCAGTACTTC.

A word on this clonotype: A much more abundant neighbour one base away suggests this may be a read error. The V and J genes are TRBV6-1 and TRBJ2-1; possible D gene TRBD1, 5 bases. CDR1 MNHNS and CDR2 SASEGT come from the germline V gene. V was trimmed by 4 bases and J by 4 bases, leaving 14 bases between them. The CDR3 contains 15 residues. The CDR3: CASSAAQAGYNEQFF. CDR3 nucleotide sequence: TGTGCCAGCAGTGCCGCTCAGGCAGGGTACAATGAGCAGTTCTTC.

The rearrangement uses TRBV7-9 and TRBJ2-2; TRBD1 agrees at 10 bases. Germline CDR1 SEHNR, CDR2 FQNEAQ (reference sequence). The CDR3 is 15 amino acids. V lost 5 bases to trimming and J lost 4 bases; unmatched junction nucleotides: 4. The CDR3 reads CASSLTGGLTGELFF. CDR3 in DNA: TGTGCCAGCAGCCTGACAGGGGGCCTCACCGGGGAGCTGTTTTTT. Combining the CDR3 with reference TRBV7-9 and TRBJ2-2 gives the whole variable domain DTGVSQNPRHKITKRGQNVTFRCDPISEHNRLYWYRQTLGQGPEFLTYFQNEAQLEKSRLLSDRFSAERPKGSFSTLEIQRTEQGDSAMYLCASSLTGGLTGELFFGEGSRLTVL.

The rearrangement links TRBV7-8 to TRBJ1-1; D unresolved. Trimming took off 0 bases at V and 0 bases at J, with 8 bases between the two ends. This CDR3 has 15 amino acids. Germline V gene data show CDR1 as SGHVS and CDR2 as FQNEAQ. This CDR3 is CASSLARILNTEAFF. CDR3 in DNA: TGTGCCAGCAGCTTAGCTAGGATTTTGAACACTGAAGCTTTCTTT.

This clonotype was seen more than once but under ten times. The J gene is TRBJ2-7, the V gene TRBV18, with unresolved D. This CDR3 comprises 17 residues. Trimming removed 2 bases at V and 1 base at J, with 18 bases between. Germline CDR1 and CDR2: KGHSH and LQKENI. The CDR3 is CASSPTPGQETSYEQYF. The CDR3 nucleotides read TGTGCCAGCTCACCAACCCCGGGCCAGGAAACATCCTACGAGCAGTACTTC. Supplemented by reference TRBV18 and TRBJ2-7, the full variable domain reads NAGVMQNPRHLVRRRGQEARLRCSPMKGHSHVYWYRQLPEEGLKFMVYLQKENIIDESGMPKERFSAEFPKEGPSILRIQQVVRGDSAAYFCASSPTPGQETSYEQYFGPGTRLTVT.

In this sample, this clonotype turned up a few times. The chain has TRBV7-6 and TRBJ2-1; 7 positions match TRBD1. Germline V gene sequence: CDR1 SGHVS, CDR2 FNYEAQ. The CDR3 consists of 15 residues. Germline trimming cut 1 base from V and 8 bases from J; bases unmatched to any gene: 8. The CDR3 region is CASSLEGGEFDEQFF. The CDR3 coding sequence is TGTGCCAGCAGCTTAGAAGGGGGCGAGTTCGATGAGCAGTTCTTC.

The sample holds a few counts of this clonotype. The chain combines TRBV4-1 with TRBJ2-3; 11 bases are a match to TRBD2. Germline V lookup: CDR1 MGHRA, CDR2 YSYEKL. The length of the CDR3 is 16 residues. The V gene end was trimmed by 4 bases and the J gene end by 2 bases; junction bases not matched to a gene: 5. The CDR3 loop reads CASSPNSGGATDTQYF. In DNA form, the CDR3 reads TGCGCCAGCAGCCCCAATAGCGGGGGGGCCACAGATACGCAGTATTTT.

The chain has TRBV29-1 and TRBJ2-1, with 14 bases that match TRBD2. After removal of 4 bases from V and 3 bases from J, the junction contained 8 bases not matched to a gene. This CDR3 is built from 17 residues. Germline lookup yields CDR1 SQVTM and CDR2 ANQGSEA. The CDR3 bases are TGCAGCGTTGTCGCTAGGGGACTAGCGGGAGTCTACAATGAGCAGTTCTTC. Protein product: CSVVARGLAGVYNEQFF.

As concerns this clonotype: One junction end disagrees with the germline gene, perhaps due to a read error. In DNA, the CDR3 is TGTGCCAGGAGCTCTGGCCCCACAGATACGCAGTATTTT. This gives the protein CARSSGPTDTQYF. The chain uses TRBV5-5 and TRBJ2-3; D remains unclear. Germline CDR1 and CDR2: SGHKS and YYEKEE (reference sequence). The CDR3 is made up of 13 amino acids.

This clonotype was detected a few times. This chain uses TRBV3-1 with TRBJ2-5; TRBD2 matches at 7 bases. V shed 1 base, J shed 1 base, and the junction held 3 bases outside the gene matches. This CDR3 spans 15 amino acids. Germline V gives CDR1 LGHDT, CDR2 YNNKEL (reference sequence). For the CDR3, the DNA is TGTGCCAGCAGCCAAGTGGCGGGGGTCCAAGAGACCCAGTACTTC. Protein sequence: CASSQVAGVQETQYF.